This T cell receptor (beta chain) comes out of a study of control samples from healthy donors and cancer patients. V shed 0 bases, J shed 4 bases, and the junction held 5 bases outside the gene matches. Germline V lookup: CDR1 SGHTA, CDR2 FQGNSA. The CDR3 is 17 amino acids. Sequenced by immunoSEQ multiplex PCR; TCRdb stores in-frame clones only, minus some. The sample consists of 15,000 to 20,000 clones, roughly nine tenths of them appearing once. The chain is built from TRBV7-2 and TRBJ2-3; 12 bases fit TRBD2. The clonotype originates from a man aged 60 to 69 with head and neck cancer. Sequences were obtained from PBMCs. The CDR3 reads CASSLARLAGVADTQYF. The CDR3, as DNA: TGTGCCAGCAGCTTAGCGAGACTAGCGGGGGTGGCAGATACGCAGTATTTT. The full variable domain, in which reference TRBV7-2 and TRBJ2-3 provide the parts outside the CDR3, is GAGVSQSPSNKVTEKGKDVELRCDPISGHTALYWYRQSLGQGLEFLIYFQGNSAPDKSGLPSDRFSAERTGGSVSTLTIQRTQQEDSAVYLCASSLARLAGVADTQYFGPGTRLTVL.